This TCR beta chain was recorded in a study of post-analysis software for immune sequencing data. Looking at the study overall: The courses of disease that were included comprised relapsing-remitting, secondary progressive and progressive-relapsing multiple sclerosis. Overall study results and limits: Compared with controls, patients showed significantly lower normalized Chao1 diversity. Patients used roughly five TRBV segments, including TRBV5-6, TRBV5-1 and TRBV20-1, more often than controls. Samples made in the same batch grouped tightly together by F measure.

Unique-molecular-identifier-tagged TCR beta cDNA libraries were used. With about 0.85 to 10 million T cells as the source, about half a million cDNA molecules resulted. In TCRdb, the PCR reads were re-called with MiXCR into one record per CDR3 protein. Of about half a million distinct CDR3 sequences listed, around 40% were seen once; the top ten hold 9% to 13%. The CDR3 runs 15 residues. Germline V lookup: CDR1 KGHSH, CDR2 LQKENI. The V end lost 2 bases, the J end lost 3 bases, and 12 bases lay between the germline ends. This clonotype was seen a handful of times. The antigen is not known. The chain joins TRBV18 to TRBJ2-3; D gene unclear. The specimen was blood. The sequence derives from a girl aged 5 to 17 with multiple sclerosis. The CDR3 DNA sequence: TGTGCCAGCTCACCATATGGCAGATCAACAGATACGCAGTATTTT. Encoded protein: CASSPYGRSTDTQYF.